This T cell receptor beta chain was sequenced during a study of blood T cell repertoires in COVID-19. Study as a whole: Sites across the United States, Italy and Spain contributed samples from acute and convalescent COVID-19. T cells, B-cell-depleted T cells, or PBMCs supplied cDNA or gDNA.

CDR3 length: 11 residues. V dropped 4 bases and J dropped 4 bases, with 5 bases sitting between them. Germline V gene lookup returns CDR1 SGDLS and CDR2 YYNGEE. Per the original data handling: The authors estimated nucleated cell counts from reference gene primer amplification. Clones were read by immunoSEQ multiplex PCR, and TCRdb kept only the in-frame ones, dropping some. The DNA gave D and trimming, while V, J and clone size come from that table. The data show 150,000 to 200,000 clones, more than 70% seen once. This TCR was recovered from a man in his fifties or sixties with active or convalescent COVID-19. Sample: peripheral blood. The J gene is TRBJ2-5, the V gene TRBV9; D is uncertain. As DNA, the CDR3 is TGTGCCAGCAGCTCCCGAGAGACCCAGTACTTC. Translating it yields CASSSRETQYF.